Below are 7 T cell receptor beta chains sequenced from a single sample in a study of T cells in Graves' hyperthyroidism and ophthalmopathy. RNA transcripts served as the template for amplifying TCR beta CDR3 regions. The HTBI primer set was used in a first-round RT-PCR of the TCR CDR3. One entry per CDR3 protein results from TCRdb running MiXCR on the multiplex PCR reads. In the table there are about 290,000 distinct CDR3 sequences, approximately 16% of which are singletons. The sequenced sample consisted of blood. The source of these receptors is a man aged 30-40 years with Graves' hyperthyroidism.

This clonotype was observed a few times. The chain carries TRBV7-9 and TRBJ2-1; 7 bases fit TRBD1. The CDR3 covers 16 residues. The germline gives CDR1 SEHNR, CDR2 FQNEAQ (reference sequence). After removal of 5 bases from V and 7 bases from J, the junction contained 14 bases not matched to a gene. The CDR3 reads CASSGLGQGDRNEQFF. CDR3 DNA: TGTGCCAGCAGCGGACTTGGTCAGGGGGATAGGAATGAGCAGTTCTTC.

V and J are TRBV5-8 and TRBJ1-4; D gene ambiguous. Trimming removed 3 bases from V and 7 bases from J, with 16 bases in between. The CDR3 sequence is 15 residues long. CDR1 SGHTS and CDR2 YDEGEE come from the germline V gene. CDR3 coding DNA: TGTGCCAGCAGCTCCTACGGGCCCGGGGTTGAAAAACTGTTTTTT. Translating it yields CASSSYGPGVEKLFF.

For this clonotype: This may come from a read error, since a much larger clone is one base off. This rearrangement joins TRBV11-2 to TRBJ2-3; D is perhaps TRBD2 (6 bases). The CDR3 is 16 amino acids. V was clipped by 5 bases and J by 4 bases, with 19 bases between them. Germline V lookup: CDR1 SGHAT, CDR2 FQNNGV. CDR3 DNA sequence: TGTGCCAGCAGCCTCTCCCTACTACTAGCTTCAGATACGCAGTATTTT. Amino acids: CASSLSLLLASDTQYF. Full variable domain (outside the CDR3, taken from reference TRBV11-2 and TRBJ2-3): EAGVAQSPRYKIIEKRQSVAFWCNPISGHATLYWYQQILGQGPKLLIQFQNNGVVDDSQLPKDRFSAERLKGVDSTLKIQPAKLEDSAVYLCASSLSLLLASDTQYFGPGTRLTVL.

A remark on this clonotype: One end of the junction varies from germline; a read error may be responsible. The genes are TRBV7-3 and TRBJ2-7; D possibly corresponds to TRBD2 (6 bases). The length of the CDR3 is 13 residues. Germline-derived CDR1 and CDR2 are SGHTA and FQGTGA. The CDR3, as DNA: TGTACCAGCAGTTTTGACGGGGGCTACGAGCAGTACTTC. It yields the protein CTSSFDGGYEQYF.

In this sample, this clonotype turned up many times. This chain links TRBV3-1 with TRBJ2-7, with TRBD1 identical over 7 bases. The CDR3 loop spans 13 amino acids. Looked up from germline, CDR1 is LGHDT and CDR2 is YNNKEL (reference sequence). Trimming at V came to 3 bases and at J to 4 bases, leaving 3 bases not matched to a gene. CDR3 region: CASSQGQTYEQYF. The DNA for the CDR3 is TGTGCCAGCAGCCAGGGACAGACATACGAGCAGTACTTC.

This clonotype was seen more than once but under ten times. With a much larger clone just one base away, this may be a read error. This chain joins TRBV28 and TRBJ1-1; a possible D gene is TRBD1 (5 bases). Trimming removed 2 bases from V and 11 bases from J, with 12 bases in between. CDR1 is MDHEN, CDR2 SYDVKM, per germline. This CDR3 region has 12 residues. In DNA form, the CDR3 reads TGTGCCAGCAGTTTAGCAGGGCTTTCGGCTTTCTTT. Translation gives CASSLAGLSAFF.

This clonotype was counted many times. This CDR3 is CASSSGLGSYNEQFF. CDR3 DNA sequence: TGTGCCAGCAGTTCGGGACTAGGTTCCTACAATGAGCAGTTCTTC. V usage is TRBV27 and J usage is TRBJ2-1; 8 bases are shared with TRBD2. V dropped 4 bases and J dropped 1; count of bases not matched to a gene: 3. Germline V gene data show CDR1 as MNHEY and CDR2 as SMNVEV (reference sequence). This CDR3 is built from 15 residues.